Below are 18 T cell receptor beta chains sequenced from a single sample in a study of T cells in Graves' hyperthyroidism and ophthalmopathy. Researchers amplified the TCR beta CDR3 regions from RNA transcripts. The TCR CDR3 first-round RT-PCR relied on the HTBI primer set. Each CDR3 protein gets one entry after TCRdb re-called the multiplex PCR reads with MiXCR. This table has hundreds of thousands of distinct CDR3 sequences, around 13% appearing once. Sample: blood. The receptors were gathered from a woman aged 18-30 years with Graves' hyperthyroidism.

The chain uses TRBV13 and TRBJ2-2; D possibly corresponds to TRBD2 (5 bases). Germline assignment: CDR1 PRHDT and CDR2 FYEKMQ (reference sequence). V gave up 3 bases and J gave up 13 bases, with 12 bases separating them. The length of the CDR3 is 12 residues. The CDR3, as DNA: TGTGCCAGCAGCTTCCGCCCAGGAGGGCTGTTTTTT. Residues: CASSFRPGGLFF.

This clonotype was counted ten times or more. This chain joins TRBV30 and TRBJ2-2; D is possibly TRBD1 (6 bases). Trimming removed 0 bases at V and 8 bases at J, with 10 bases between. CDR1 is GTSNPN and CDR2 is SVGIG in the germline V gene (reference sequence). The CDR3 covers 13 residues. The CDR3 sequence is CAWSVVRGGELFF. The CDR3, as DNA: TGTGCCTGGAGTGTGGTCAGGGGAGGGGAGCTGTTTTTT.

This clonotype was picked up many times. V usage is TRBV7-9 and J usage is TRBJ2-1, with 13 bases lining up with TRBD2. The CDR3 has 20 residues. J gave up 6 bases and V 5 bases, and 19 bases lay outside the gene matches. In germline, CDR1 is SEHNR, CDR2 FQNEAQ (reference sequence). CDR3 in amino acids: CASSPRLAGGRNRMTNEQFF. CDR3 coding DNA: TGTGCCAGCAGCCCAAGACTAGCGGGAGGCCGGAATCGGATGACCAATGAGCAGTTCTTC.

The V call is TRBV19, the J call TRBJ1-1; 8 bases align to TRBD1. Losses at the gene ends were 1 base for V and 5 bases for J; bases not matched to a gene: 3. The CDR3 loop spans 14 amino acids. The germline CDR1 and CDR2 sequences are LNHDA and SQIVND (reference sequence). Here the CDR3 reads CASSIGTGRTEAFF. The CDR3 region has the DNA TGTGCCAGTAGTATAGGGACAGGGAGAACTGAAGCTTTCTTT.

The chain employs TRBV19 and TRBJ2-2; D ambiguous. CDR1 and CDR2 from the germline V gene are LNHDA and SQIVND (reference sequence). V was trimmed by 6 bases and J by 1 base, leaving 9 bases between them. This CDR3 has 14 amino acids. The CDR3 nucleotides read TGTGCCAGTAGCCGGACGATGAACACCGGGGAGCTGTTTTTT. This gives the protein CASSRTMNTGELFF.

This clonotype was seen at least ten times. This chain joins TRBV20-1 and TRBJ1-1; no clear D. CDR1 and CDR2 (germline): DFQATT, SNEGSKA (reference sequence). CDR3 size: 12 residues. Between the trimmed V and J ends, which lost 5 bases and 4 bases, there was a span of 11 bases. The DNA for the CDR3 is TGCAGTGCTGGAGGGCCTGGCACTGAAGCTTTCTTT. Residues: CSAGGPGTEAFF.

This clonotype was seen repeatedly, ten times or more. For the CDR3, the DNA is TGTGCCAGCAGCTCCCCGTCAGGAGGTTCCCACGAGCAGTACTTC. Amino acid sequence: CASSSPSGGSHEQYF. This chain joins TRBV7-9 and TRBJ2-7; tentative D call: TRBD2 (5 bases). With 4 bases removed from V and 5 bases from J, the gap between germline ends came to 18 bases. Germline V gene lookup returns CDR1 SEHNR and CDR2 FQNEAQ (reference sequence). The CDR3 spans 15 residues. The full variable domain, rest sourced from reference TRBV7-9 and TRBJ2-7, is DTGVSQNPRHKITKRGQNVTFRCDPISEHNRLYWYRQTLGQGPEFLTYFQNEAQLEKSRLLSDRFSAERPKGSFSTLEIQRTEQGDSAMYLCASSSPSGGSHEQYFGPGTRLTVT.

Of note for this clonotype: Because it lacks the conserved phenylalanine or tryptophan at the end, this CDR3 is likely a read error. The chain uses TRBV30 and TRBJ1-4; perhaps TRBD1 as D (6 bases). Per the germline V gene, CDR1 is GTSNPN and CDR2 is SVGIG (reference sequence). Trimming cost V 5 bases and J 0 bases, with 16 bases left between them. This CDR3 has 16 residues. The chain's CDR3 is CAWGTGSPSTNEKLFI. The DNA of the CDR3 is TGTGCCTGGGGTACAGGGAGCCCTTCAACTAATGAAAAACTGTTTATT.

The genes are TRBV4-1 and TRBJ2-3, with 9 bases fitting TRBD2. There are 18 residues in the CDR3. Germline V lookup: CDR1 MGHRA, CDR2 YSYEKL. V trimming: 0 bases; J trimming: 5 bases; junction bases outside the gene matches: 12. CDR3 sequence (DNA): TGCGCCAGCAGCCAAGAGGGTAGCGGGAGCCCCCTGGAAGATACGCAGTATTTT. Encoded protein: CASSQEGSGSPLEDTQYF.

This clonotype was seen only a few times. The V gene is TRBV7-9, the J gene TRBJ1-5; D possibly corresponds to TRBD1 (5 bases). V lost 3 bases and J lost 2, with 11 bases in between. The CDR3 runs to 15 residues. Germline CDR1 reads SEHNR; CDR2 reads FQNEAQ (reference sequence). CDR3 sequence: CASSLGTSGNQPQHF. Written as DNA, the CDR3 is TGTGCCAGCAGCTTGGGGACTTCCGGCAATCAGCCCCAGCATTTT.

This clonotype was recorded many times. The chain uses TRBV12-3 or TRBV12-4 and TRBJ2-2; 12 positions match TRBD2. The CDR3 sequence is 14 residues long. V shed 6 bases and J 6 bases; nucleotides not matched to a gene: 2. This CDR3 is CASRTSGSSGELFF. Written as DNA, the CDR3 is TGTGCCAGCAGGACTAGCGGGAGTTCCGGGGAGCTGTTTTTT.

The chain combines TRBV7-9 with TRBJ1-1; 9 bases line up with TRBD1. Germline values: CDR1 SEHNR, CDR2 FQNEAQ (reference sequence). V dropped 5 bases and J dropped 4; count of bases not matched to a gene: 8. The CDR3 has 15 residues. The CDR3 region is CASSPWTGVATEAFF. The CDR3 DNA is TGTGCCAGCAGCCCATGGACAGGGGTGGCCACTGAAGCTTTCTTT.

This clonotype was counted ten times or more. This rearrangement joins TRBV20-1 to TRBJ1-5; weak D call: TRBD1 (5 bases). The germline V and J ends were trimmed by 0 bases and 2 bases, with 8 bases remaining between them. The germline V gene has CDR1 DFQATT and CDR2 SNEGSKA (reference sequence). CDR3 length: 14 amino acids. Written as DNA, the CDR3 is TGCAGTGCTAGAGATGTCAGGGGCAATCAGCCCCAGCATTTT. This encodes CSARDVRGNQPQHF.

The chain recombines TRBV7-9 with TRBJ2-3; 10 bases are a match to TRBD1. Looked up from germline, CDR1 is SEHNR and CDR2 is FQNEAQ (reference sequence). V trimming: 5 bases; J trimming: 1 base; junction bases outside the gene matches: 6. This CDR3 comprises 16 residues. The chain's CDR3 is CASSVSGTGGTDTQYF. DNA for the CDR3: TGTGCCAGCAGCGTTTCCGGGACAGGGGGCACAGATACGCAGTATTTT.

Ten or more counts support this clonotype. In DNA form, the CDR3 reads TGTGCCAGCAGCCAAGGGCGGGGGGAGCAGTTCTTC. This encodes CASSQGRGEQFF. V usage is TRBV3-1 and J usage is TRBJ2-1; TRBD2 matches at 7 bases. V gave up 1 base and J gave up 10 bases; unmatched junction bases: 1. Germline V gives CDR1 LGHDT, CDR2 YNNKEL (reference sequence). The CDR3 length is 12 residues.

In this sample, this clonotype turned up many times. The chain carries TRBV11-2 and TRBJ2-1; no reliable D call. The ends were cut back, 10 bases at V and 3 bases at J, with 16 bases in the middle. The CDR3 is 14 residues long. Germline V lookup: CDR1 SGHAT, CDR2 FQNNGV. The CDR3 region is CATNPLGSYNEQFF. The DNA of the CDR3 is TGTGCCACGAACCCCCTGGGCAGCTACAATGAGCAGTTCTTC.

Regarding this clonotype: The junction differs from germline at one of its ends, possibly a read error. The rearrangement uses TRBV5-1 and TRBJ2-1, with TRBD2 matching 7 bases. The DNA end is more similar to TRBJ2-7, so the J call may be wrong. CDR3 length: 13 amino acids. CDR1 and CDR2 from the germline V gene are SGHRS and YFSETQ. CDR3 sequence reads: CASSGTSYNEQYF. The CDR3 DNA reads TGTGCCAGCAGCGGGACGTCCTACAATGAGCAGTACTTC.

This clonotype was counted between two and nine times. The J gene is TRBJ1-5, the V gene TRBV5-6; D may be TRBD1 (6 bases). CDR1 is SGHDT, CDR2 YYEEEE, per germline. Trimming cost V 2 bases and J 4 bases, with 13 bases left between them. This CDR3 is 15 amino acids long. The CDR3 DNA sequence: TGTGCCAGCAGCTTTAGGGCAGGGGCGAATCAGCCCCAGCATTTT. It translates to CASSFRAGANQPQHF.